The 2 T cell receptor beta chains presented below share a single source sample, sequenced in a study of metastatic and nonmetastatic thyroid tumors. TCRdb re-called the PCR reads through MiXCR. The sample holds fewer than 100,000 clones; around 14% are singletons and the top ten take 3.6%. Every patient underwent thyroid surgery untreated. The sample was blood. The receptors shown here come from a female donor with papillary thyroid cancer or a benign thyroid nodule (not recorded which). Some clones in this sample may be carry-over from other donors' samples.

This clone was detected only a few times. The chain couples TRBV12-3 or TRBV12-4 to TRBJ1-1; no firm D call. V was trimmed by 7 bases and J by 0 bases, leaving 9 bases between them. The CDR3 has 13 amino acids. In DNA form, the CDR3 reads TGTGCCAGCATTATTCAGATGAACACTGAAGCTTTCTTT. This encodes CASIIQMNTEAFF.

V and J are TRBV6-6 and TRBJ1-2; D perhaps matches TRBD1 (6 bases). The CDR3 loop spans 15 amino acids. V was shortened by 10 bases and J by 4 bases, with 22 bases between the two germline ends. Germline CDR1 MNHNY, CDR2 SVGAGI (reference sequence). The CDR3 DNA reads TGTGCCATCATTTACAACCCGGACAGCACCTATGGCTACACCTTC. Encoded protein: CAIIYNPDSTYGYTF.